The clone carrying this TCR beta chain has at least ten counts. Its antigen is not identified. The CDR3 totals 15 residues. CDR1 and CDR2 (germline): SGHRS, YFSETQ. Trimming took off 3 bases at V and 2 bases at J, with 15 bases between the two ends. The data belong to a study of T cells after yellow fever vaccination. Study findings and constraints: Subsequent to the booster, the majority of primary-vaccination clones reappeared (less than 97% CD4, about 90% CD8).

Making TCR cDNA involved 5'RACE template switching, which added UMIs and a universal primer site. In TCRdb, the 5' RACE reads were re-called with MiXCR into one record per CDR3 protein. The data show about 360,000 distinct CDR3 sequences, with roughly 6.1% seen just once and approximately 16% held by the top ten. V gene TRBV5-1 combines with J gene TRBJ2-7; D gene ambiguous. Sequences were derived from PBMCs, sampled 5 days after the yellow fever booster vaccination. The TCR comes from a man in his thirties or forties who received the YFV17D yellow fever vaccine. The CDR3 region is CASSSQLGDTYEQYF. CDR3 sequence (DNA): TGCGCCAGCAGCTCGCAATTAGGAGACACCTACGAGCAGTACTTC. Full variable domain (outside the CDR3, taken from reference TRBV5-1 and TRBJ2-7): KAGVTQTPRYLIKTRGQQVTLSCSPISGHRSVSWYQQTPGQGLQFLFEYFSETQRNKGNFPGRFSGRQFSNSRSEMNVSTLELGDSALYLCASSSQLGDTYEQYFGPGTRLTVT.